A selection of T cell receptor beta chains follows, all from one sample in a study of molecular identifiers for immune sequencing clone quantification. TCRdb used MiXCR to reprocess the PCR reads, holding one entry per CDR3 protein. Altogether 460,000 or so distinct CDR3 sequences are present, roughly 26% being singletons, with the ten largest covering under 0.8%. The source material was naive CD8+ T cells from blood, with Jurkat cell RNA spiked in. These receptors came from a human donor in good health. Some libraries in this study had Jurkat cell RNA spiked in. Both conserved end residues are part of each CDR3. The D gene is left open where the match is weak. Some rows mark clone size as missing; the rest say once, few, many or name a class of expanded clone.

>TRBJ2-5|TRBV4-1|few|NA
TGCGCCAGCAGCCAAGATATCGGTCAAGAGACCCAGTACTTC
CASSQDIGQETQYF
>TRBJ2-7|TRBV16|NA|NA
TGTGCCAGCAGCCAACACAGGGTTGGGGCCGAGCAGTACTTC
CASSQHRVGAEQYF
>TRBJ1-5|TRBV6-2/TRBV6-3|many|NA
TGTGCCAGCAGCTACGGTCGGTTCAATCAGCCCCAGCATTTT
CASSYGRFNQPQHF
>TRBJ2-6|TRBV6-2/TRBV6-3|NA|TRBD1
TGTGCCAGCAGTTACGGGACAGTTGCTGGGGCCAACGTCCTGACTTTC
CASSYGTVAGANVLTF
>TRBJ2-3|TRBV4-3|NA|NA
TGCGCCAGCAGCCAAGGGGCTAGCCGTAGCACAGATACGCAGTATTTT
CASSQGASRSTDTQYF
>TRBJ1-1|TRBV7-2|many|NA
TGTGCCAGCAGCGCCGACAGTCCTTACACTGAAGCTTTCTTT
CASSADSPYTEAFF
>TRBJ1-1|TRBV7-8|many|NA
TGCGCCAGCAGCTTGGCCCCTGAGAACACTGAAGCTTTCTTT
CASSLAPENTEAFF
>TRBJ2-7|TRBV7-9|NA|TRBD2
TGTGCCAGCAGCTTACTAGCGGGAGTGAACGAGCAGTACTTC
CASSLLAGVNEQYF
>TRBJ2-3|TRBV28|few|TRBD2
TGTGCCAGCAGGCCGCGCGGGACTAGCGGGAGCACAGATACGCAGTATTTT
CASRPRGTSGSTDTQYF
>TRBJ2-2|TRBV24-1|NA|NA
TGTGCCGCCAGTGATGGAAACACCGGGGAGCTGTTTTTT
CAASDGNTGELFF
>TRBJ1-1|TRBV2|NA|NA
TGTGCCAGCAGTTATGTAGCTAGGAACACTGAAGCTTTCTTT
CASSYVARNTEAFF
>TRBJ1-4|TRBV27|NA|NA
TGTGCCAGCAGTTCCGGGGCTCAGGTGGAAAAACTGTTTTTT
CASSSGAQVEKLFF
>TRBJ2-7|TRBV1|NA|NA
TGCACCAGCAGCCAAGTTCCCGGTTCGGAAGCGCCCTACGAGCAGTACTTC
CTSSQVPGSEAPYEQYF
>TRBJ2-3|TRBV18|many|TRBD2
TGTGCCAGCTCACCACCGACTAGCGGGGAGGTTCAGTATTTT
CASSPPTSGEVQYF
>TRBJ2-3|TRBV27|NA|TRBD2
TGTGCCAGCAGTTTAGGGGGACTAGCGGGAGGAGATACGCAGTATTTT
CASSLGGLAGGDTQYF
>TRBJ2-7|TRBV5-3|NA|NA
TGTGCCAGCAGCCCAGATACAGAACCCTACGAGCAGTGCTTC
CASSPDTEPYEQCF
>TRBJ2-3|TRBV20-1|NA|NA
TGCAGTGCTAGAGATTCCAGCACTACTAGCACAGATACGCAGTATTTT
CSARDSSTTSTDTQYF
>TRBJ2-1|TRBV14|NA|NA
TGTGCCAGCAGCCAAGCTTTCGGGACGTCGCTTTTCAATGAGCAGTTCTTC
CASSQAFGTSLFNEQFF
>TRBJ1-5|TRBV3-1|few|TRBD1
TGTGCCAGCAGCCATACCCTACCGGGACAGGGCGGACAGCCCCAGCATTTT
CASSHTLPGQGGQPQHF
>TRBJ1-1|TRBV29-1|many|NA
TGCAGCGTTGAAGTGGCCCTCGGGCACACTGAAGCTTTCTTT
CSVEVALGHTEAFF
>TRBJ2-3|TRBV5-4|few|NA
TGTGCCAGCAAAGACATAGGCACAGATACGCAGTATTTT
CASKDIGTDTQYF
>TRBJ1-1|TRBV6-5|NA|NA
TGTGCCAGCACCCAATACAAGAACACTGGAGCTTTCTTT
CASTQYKNTGAFF
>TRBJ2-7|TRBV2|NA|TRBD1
TGTGCCAGCAACCAGGACAGGGGTGGTGACTATCGATCCTACGAGCAGTACTTC
CASNQDRGGDYRSYEQYF
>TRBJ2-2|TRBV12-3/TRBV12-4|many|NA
TGTGCCAGCAGCCCCGTGACCGGGGAGCTGTTTTTT
CASSPVTGELFF
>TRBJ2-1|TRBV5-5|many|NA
TGTGCCAGCAGGACCGAATCGACGAGCTCCTACAATGAGCAGTTCTTC
CASRTESTSSYNEQFF
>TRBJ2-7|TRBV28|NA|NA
TGTGCCAGCAGTGCACTAGGCTACTACGAGCAGTACTTC
CASSALGYYEQYF
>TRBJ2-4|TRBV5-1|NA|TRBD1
TGCGCCAGCAGCTGGACCGTCCCGGGACAGGGTTTGTCGGCCAAAAACATTCAGTACTTC
CASSWTVPGQGLSAKNIQYF
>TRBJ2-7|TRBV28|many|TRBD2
TGTGCCAGCAGTTTCTTGGCTAGCGGAGGTTACGAGCAGTACTTC
CASSFLASGGYEQYF
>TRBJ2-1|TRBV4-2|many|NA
TGTGCCAGCAGCCAAGAGCAAGGTGAGCAGTTCTTC
CASSQEQGEQFF
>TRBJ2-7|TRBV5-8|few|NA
TGTGCCAACAGCTTGGGGGTTGGCGAGCAGTACTTC
CANSLGVGEQYF
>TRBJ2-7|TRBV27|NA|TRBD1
TGTGCCGGCAGTGTGACAGGGGCGAAAACCTACGAGCAGTACTTC
CAGSVTGAKTYEQYF
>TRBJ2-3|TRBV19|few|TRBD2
TGTGCCAGTGGAGCAACTAGCGGGCCTACAGATACGCAGTATTTT
CASGATSGPTDTQYF
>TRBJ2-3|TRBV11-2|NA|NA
TGTGCCAGCAGCTACGTGGTCACAGATACGCAGTATTTT
CASSYVVTDTQYF
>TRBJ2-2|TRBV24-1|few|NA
TGTGCCACCAGTGATTTGATGACCGGGGAGCTGTTTTTT
CATSDLMTGELFF